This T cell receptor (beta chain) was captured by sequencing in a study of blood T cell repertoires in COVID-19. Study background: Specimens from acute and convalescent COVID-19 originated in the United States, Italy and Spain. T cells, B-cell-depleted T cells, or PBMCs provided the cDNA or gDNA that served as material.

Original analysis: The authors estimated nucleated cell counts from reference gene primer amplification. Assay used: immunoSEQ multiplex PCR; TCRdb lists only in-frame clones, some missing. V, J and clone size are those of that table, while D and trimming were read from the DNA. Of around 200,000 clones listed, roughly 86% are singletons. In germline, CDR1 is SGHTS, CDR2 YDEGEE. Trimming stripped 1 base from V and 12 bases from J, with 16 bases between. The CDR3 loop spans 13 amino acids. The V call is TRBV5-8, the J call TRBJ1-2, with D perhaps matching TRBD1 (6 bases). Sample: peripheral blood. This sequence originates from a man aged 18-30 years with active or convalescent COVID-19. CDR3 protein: CASSLFRTAVDTF. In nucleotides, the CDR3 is TGTGCCAGCAGCTTGTTTAGGACAGCGGTCGACACCTTC.